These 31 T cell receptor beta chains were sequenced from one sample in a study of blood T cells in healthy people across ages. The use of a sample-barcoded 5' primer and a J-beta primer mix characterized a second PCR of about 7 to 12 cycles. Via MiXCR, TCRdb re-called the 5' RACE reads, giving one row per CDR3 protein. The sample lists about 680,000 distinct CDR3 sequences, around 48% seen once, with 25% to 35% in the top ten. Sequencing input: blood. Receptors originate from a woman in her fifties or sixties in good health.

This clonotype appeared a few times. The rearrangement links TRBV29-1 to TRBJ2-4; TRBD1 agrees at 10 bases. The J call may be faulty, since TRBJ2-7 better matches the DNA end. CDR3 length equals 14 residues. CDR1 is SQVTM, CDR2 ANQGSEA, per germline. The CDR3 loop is CSVEDLDRGLEQYF. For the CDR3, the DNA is TGCAGCGTTGAAGACCTTGACAGGGGGCTCGAGCAGTACTTC.

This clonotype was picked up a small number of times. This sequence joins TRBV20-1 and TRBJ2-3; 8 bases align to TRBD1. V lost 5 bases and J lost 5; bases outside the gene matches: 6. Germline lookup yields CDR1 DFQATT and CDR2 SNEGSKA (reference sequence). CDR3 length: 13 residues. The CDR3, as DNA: TGCAGTGCTCCTCAGACAGGGGAAGATACGCAGTATTTT. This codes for CSAPQTGEDTQYF.

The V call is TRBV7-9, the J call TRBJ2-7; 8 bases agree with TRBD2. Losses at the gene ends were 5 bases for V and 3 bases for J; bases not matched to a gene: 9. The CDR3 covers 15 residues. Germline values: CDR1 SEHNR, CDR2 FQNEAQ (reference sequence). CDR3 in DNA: TGTGCCAGCAGCCAAGCGGGAGCGGGGTACTACGAGCAGTACTTC. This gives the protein CASSQAGAGYYEQYF.

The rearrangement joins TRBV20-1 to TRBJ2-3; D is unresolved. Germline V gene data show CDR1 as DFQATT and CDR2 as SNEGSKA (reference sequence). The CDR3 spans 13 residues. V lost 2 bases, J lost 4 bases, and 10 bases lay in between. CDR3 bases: TGCAGTGCTAGACTAGACGGCCCAGATACGCAGTATTTT. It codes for CSARLDGPDTQYF.

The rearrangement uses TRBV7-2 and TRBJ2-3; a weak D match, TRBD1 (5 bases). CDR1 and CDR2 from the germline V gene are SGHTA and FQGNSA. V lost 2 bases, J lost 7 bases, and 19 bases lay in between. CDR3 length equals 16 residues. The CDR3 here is CASSLLRGATPNTQYF. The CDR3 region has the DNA TGTGCCAGCAGCTTACTAAGGGGCGCGACCCCGAATACGCAGTATTTT.

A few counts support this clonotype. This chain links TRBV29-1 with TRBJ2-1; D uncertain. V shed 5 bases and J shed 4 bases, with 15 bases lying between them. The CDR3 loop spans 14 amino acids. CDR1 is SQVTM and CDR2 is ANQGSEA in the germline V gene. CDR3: CSVWQILGYNEQFF. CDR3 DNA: TGCAGCGTTTGGCAGATCCTGGGGTACAATGAGCAGTTCTTC.

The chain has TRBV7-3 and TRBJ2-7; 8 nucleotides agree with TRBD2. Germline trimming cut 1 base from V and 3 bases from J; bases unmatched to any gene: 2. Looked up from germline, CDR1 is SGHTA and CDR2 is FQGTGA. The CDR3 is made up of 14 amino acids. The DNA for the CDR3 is TGTGCCAGCAGCTTAAGTAGCGGGAACTACGAGCAGTACTTC. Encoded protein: CASSLSSGNYEQYF.

The CDR3 sequence: CASSLMAGGGDTQYF. The CDR3, as DNA: TGTGCCAGCAGCTTAATGGCGGGAGGGGGAGATACGCAGTATTTT. The chain recombines TRBV7-2 with TRBJ2-3, with TRBD2 identical over 9 bases. Germline CDR1 is SGHTA and CDR2 is FQGNSA. This CDR3 comprises 15 residues. The V and J ends lost 2 bases and 5 bases, in that order; junction bases with no gene match: 5. The entire variable domain, with the rest obtained from reference TRBV7-2 and TRBJ2-3, is as follows: GAGVSQSPSNKVTEKGKDVELRCDPISGHTALYWYRQSLGQGLEFLIYFQGNSAPDKSGLPSDRFSAERTGGSVSTLTIQRTQQEDSAVYLCASSLMAGGGDTQYFGPGTRLTVL.

The CDR3, as DNA: TGTGCCAGCAGCCTCGGACTAGCGGGAGTAGGAGGCTACGAGCAGTACTTC. Residues: CASSLGLAGVGGYEQYF. V usage is TRBV6-1 and J usage is TRBJ2-7; TRBD2 aligns across 13 bases. With V trimmed by 6 bases and J by 3 bases, 11 bases remained unmatched. This CDR3 has 17 residues. The germline CDR1 and CDR2 sequences are MNHNS and SASEGT.

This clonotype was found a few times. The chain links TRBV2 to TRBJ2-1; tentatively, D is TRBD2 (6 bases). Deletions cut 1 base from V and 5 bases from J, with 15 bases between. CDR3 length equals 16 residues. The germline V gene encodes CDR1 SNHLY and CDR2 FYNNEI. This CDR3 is CASSEDPRENHNEQFF. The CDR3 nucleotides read TGTGCCAGCAGTGAAGATCCCCGGGAGAACCACAATGAGCAGTTCTTC.

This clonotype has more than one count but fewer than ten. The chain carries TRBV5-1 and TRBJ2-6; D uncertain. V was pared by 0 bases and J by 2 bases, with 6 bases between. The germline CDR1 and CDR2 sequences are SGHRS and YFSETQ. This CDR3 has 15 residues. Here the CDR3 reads CASSLEGTGANVLTF. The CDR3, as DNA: TGCGCCAGCAGCTTGGAAGGGACTGGGGCCAACGTCCTGACTTTC.

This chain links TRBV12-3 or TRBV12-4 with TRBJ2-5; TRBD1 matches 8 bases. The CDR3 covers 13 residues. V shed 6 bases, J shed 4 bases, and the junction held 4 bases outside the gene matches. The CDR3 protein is CASRPTGGETQYF. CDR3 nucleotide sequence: TGTGCCAGCAGGCCTACAGGGGGAGAGACCCAGTACTTC.

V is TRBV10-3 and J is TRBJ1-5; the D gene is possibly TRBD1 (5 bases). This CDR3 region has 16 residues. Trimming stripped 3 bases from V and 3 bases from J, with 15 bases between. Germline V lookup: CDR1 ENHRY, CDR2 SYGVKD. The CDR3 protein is CAISDSQGLVNQPQHF. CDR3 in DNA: TGTGCCATCAGTGACTCGCAGGGACTGGTCAATCAGCCCCAGCATTTT.

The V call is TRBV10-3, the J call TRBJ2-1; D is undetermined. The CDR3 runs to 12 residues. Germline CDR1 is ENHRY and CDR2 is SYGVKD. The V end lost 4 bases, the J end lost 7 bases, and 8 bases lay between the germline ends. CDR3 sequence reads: CAISAGLNEQFF. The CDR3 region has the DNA TGTGCCATCAGTGCCGGGTTGAATGAGCAGTTCTTC.

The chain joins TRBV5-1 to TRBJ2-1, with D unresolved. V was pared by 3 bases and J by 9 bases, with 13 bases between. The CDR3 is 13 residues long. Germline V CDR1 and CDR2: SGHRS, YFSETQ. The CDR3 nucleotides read TGCGCCAGCAGCTCGACAAGCTCCACTGAGCAGTTCTTC. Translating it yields CASSSTSSTEQFF. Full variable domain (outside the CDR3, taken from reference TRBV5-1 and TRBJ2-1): KAGVTQTPRYLIKTRGQQVTLSCSPISGHRSVSWYQQTPGQGLQFLFEYFSETQRNKGNFPGRFSGRQFSNSRSEMNVSTLELGDSALYLCASSSTSSTEQFFGPGTRLTVL.

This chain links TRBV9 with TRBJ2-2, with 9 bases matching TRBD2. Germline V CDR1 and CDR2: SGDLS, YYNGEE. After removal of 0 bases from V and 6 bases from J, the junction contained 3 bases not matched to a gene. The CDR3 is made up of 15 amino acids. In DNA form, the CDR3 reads TGTGCCAGCAGCGTAGAAGGACTAGCGTCCGGGGAGCTGTTTTTT. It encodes CASSVEGLASGELFF.

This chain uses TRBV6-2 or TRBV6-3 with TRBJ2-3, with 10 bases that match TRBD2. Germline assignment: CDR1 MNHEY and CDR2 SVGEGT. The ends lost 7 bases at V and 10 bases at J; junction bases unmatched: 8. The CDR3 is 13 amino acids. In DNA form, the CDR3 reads TGTGCCAGCAAGAGCGGGAGGGCAGGTGCGCAGTATTTT. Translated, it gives CASKSGRAGAQYF.

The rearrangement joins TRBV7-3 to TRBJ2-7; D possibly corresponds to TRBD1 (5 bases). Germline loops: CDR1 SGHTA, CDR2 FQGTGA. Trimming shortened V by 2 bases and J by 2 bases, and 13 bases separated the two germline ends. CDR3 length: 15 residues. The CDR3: CASSLYQGATYEQYF. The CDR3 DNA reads TGTGCCAGCAGCTTATACCAGGGTGCGACCTACGAGCAGTACTTC.

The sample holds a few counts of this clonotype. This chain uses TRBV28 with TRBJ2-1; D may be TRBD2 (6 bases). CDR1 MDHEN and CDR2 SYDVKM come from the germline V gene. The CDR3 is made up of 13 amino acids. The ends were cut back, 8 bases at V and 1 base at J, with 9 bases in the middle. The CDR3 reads CASGSGSYNEQFF. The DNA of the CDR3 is TGTGCCAGCGGTAGCGGATCCTACAATGAGCAGTTCTTC.

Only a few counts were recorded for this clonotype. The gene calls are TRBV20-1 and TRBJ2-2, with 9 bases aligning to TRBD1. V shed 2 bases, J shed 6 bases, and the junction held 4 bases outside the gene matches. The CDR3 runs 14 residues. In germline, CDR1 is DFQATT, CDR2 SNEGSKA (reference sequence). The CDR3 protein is CSARKQGAAGELFF. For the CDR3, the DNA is TGCAGTGCTAGAAAACAGGGGGCGGCCGGGGAGCTGTTTTTT.

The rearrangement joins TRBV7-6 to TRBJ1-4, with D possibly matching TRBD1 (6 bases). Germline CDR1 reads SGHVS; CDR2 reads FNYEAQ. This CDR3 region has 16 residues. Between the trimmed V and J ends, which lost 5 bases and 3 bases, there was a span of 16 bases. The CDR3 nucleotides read TGTGCCAGCAGCCCCAACGGGGGGCGGCCTAATGAAAAACTGTTTTTT. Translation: CASSPNGGRPNEKLFF.

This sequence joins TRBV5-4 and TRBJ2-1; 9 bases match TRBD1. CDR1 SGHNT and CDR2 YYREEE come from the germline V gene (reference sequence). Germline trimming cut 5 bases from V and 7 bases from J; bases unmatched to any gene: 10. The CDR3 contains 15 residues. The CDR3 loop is CASRGTGTRTNEQFF. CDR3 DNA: TGTGCCAGCAGGGGGACAGGGACTCGCACGAATGAGCAGTTCTTC.

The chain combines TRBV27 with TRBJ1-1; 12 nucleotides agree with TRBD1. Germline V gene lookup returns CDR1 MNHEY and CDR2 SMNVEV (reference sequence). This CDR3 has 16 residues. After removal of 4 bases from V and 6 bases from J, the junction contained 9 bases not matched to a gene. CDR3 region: CASSSRDRGRMAEAFF. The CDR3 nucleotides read TGTGCCAGCAGTTCGCGGGACAGGGGGCGTATGGCTGAAGCTTTCTTT.

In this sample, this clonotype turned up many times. DNA for the CDR3: TGCGCCAGCAGCCCGAACCAAGAGACCCAGTACTTC. Protein: CASSPNQETQYF. J is TRBJ2-5 and V is TRBV5-1; D is undetermined. Germline CDR1 is SGHRS and CDR2 is YFSETQ. V lost 4 bases, J lost 0 bases, and 4 bases lay in between. The CDR3 loop spans 12 amino acids.

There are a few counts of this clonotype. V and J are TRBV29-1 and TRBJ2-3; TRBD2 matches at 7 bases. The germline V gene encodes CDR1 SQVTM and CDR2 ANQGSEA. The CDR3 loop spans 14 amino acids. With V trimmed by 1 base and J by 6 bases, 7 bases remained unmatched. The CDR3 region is CSVEGGRAGDTQYF. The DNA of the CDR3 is TGCAGCGTTGAAGGTGGGAGGGCCGGGGATACGCAGTATTTT.

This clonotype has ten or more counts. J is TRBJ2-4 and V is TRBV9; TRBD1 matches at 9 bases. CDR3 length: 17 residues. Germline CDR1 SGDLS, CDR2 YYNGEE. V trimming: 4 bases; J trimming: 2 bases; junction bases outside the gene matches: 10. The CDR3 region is CASSPRPGTGTKNIQYF. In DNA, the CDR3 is TGTGCCAGCAGCCCCCGTCCCGGGACAGGGACCAAAAACATTCAGTACTTC. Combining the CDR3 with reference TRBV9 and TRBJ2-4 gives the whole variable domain DSGVTQTPKHLITATGQRVTLRCSPRSGDLSVYWYQQSLDQGLQFLIQYYNGEERAKGNILERFSAQQFPDLHSELNLSSLELGDSALYFCASSPRPGTGTKNIQYFGAGTRLSVL.

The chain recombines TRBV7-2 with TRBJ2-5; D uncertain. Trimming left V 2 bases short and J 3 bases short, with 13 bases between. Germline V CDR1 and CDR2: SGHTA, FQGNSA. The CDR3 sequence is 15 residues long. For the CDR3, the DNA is TGTGCCAGCAGCTTAAGAGCGTCCCCGGAAGAGACCCAGTACTTC. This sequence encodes CASSLRASPEETQYF.

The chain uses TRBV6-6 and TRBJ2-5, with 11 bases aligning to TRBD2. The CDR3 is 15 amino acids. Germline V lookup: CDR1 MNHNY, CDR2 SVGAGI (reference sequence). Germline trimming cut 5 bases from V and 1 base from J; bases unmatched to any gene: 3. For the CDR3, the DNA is TGTGCCAGCAGTGCGCTAGCGGGAGGCCAAGAGACCCAGTACTTC. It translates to CASSALAGGQETQYF.

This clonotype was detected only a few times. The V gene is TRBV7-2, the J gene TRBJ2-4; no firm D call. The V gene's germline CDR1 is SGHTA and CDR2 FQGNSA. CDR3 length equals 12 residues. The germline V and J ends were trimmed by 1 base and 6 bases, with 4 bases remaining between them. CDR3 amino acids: CASSLGRNIQYF. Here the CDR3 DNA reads TGTGCCAGCAGCTTAGGCCGAAACATTCAGTACTTC.

CDR3 in amino acids: CSARDNVRGVYEQYF. The CDR3 DNA is TGCAGTGCTAGAGATAATGTTCGAGGGGTCTACGAGCAGTACTTC. This chain joins TRBV20-1 and TRBJ2-7, with D perhaps assigned TRBD1 or TRBD2 (5 bases each). The V gene lost 0 bases and the J gene lost 3 bases, with 15 bases spanning the gap. This CDR3 spans 15 amino acids. Germline V lookup: CDR1 DFQATT, CDR2 SNEGSKA (reference sequence).

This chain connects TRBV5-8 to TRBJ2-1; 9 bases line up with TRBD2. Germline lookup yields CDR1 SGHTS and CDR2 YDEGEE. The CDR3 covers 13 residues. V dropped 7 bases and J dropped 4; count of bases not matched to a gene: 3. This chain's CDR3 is CASRGGGYNEQFF. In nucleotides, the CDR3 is TGTGCCAGCCGCGGGGGGGGGTACAATGAGCAGTTCTTC.